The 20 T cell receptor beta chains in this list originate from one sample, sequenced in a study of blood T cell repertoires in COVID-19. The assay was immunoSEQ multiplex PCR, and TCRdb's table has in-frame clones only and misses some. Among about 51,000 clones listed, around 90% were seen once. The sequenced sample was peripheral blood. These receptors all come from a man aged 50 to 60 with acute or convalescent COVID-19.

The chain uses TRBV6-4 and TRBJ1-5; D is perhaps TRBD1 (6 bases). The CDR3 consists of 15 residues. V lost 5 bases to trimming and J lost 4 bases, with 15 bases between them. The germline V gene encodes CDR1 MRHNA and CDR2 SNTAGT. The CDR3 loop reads CASSLYGGRNQPQHF. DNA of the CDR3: TGTGCCAGCAGTCTTTACGGGGGGCGGAATCAGCCCCAGCATTTT.

The CDR3: CASRNPGTGQEAFF. In DNA form, the CDR3 reads TGTGCCAGCCGGAACCCCGGGACAGGGCAAGAAGCTTTCTTT. The chain employs TRBV2 and TRBJ1-1; the match to TRBD1 covers 9 bases. The CDR3 consists of 14 residues. Trimming at V came to 8 bases and at J to 8 bases, leaving 12 bases not matched to a gene. Germline CDR1 is SNHLY and CDR2 is FYNNEI. The full variable domain, rest sourced from reference TRBV2 and TRBJ1-1, is EPEVTQTPSHQVTQMGQEVILRCVPISNHLYFYWYRQILGQKVEFLVSFYNNEISEKSEIFDDQFSVERPDGSNFTLKIRSTKLEDSAMYFCASRNPGTGQEAFFGQGTRLTVV.

The CDR3 nucleotides read TGTGCCAGCAGTTACTTGCAGGGTGGCAATCAGCCCCAGCATTTT. Protein: CASSYLQGGNQPQHF. The chain links TRBV6-2 or TRBV6-3 to TRBJ1-5, with D tentatively TRBD1 (5 bases). The CDR3 is 15 amino acids. V was cut by 1 base and J by 2 bases, with 9 bases left in between. CDR1 is MNHEY, CDR2 SVGEGT, per germline.

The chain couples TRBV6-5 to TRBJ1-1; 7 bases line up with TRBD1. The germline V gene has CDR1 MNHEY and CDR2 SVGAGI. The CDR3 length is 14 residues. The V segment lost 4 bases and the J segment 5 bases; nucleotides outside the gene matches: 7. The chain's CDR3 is CASSWGRGRTEAFF. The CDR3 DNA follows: TGTGCCAGCAGTTGGGGTAGGGGGCGTACTGAAGCTTTCTTT.

The CDR3 reads CASNSYRLEKYEQYF. As DNA, the CDR3 is TGTGCCAGCAATTCTTACAGGTTAGAAAAATACGAGCAGTACTTC. The chain has TRBV28 and TRBJ2-7, with D perhaps TRBD1 (5 bases). V shed 7 bases and J shed 4 bases, with 20 bases lying between them. The CDR3 runs 15 residues. Germline-derived CDR1 and CDR2 are MDHEN and SYDVKM.

The CDR3 DNA follows: TGCGCCAGCAGCTTCGGGACAGCGAACACCGGGGAGCTGTTTTTT. Protein product: CASSFGTANTGELFF. The V call is TRBV5-1, the J call TRBJ2-2; 7 nucleotides agree with TRBD1. The CDR3 is 15 amino acids. J was trimmed by 0 bases and V by 2 bases; bases with no gene match: 1. Germline V gene lookup returns CDR1 SGHRS and CDR2 YFSETQ. The full variable domain, with the rest looked up from reference TRBV5-1 and TRBJ2-2, is KAGVTQTPRYLIKTRGQQVTLSCSPISGHRSVSWYQQTPGQGLQFLFEYFSETQRNKGNFPGRFSGRQFSNSRSEMNVSTLELGDSALYLCASSFGTANTGELFFGEGSRLTVL.

CDR3: CAGDLGNTEAFF. DNA of the CDR3: TGTGCCGGAGACTTGGGGAACACTGAAGCTTTCTTT. The chain joins TRBV30 to TRBJ1-1, with unresolved D. CDR3 size: 12 residues. CDR1 is GTSNPN, CDR2 SVGIG, per germline (reference sequence). Trimming took off 8 bases at V and 1 base at J, with 11 bases between the two ends.

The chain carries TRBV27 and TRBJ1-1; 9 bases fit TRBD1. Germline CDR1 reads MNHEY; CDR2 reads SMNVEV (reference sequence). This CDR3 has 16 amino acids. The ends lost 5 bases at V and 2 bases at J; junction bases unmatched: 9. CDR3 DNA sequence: TGTGCCAGCAGTCCCGGGACAGGGCTGGAAAACACTGAAGCTTTCTTT. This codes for CASSPGTGLENTEAFF.

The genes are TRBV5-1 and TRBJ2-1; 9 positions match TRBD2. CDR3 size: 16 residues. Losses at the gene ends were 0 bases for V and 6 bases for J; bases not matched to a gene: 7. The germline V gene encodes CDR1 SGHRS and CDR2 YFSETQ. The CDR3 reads CASSLAPSGTRNEQFF. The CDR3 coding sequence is TGCGCCAGCAGCTTGGCCCCTAGCGGGACCCGCAATGAGCAGTTCTTC.

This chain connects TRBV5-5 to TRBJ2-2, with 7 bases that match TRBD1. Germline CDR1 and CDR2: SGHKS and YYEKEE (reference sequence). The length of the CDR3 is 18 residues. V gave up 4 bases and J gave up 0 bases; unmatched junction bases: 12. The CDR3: CASSPLAQTGTNTGELFF. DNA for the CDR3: TGTGCCAGCAGCCCACTCGCCCAGACAGGGACGAACACCGGGGAGCTGTTTTTT.

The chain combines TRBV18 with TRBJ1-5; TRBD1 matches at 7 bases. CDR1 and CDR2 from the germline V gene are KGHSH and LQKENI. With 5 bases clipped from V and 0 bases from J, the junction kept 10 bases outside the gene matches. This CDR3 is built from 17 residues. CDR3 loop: CASSSDREFGSNQPQHF. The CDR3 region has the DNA TGTGCCAGCTCATCCGACAGGGAGTTTGGTAGCAATCAGCCCCAGCATTTT.

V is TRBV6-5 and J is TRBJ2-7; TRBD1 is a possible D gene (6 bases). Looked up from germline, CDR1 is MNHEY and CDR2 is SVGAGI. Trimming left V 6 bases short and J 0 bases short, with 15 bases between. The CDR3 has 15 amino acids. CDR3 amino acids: CASRRQDLSSYEQYF. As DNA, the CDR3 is TGTGCCAGCAGGAGACAGGACCTAAGCTCCTACGAGCAGTACTTC.

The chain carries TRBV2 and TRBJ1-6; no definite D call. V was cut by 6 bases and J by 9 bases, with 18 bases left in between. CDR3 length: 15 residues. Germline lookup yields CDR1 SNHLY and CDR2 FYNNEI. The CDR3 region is CASRHRVLEASPLHF. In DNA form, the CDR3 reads TGTGCCAGCAGGCACCGGGTCTTAGAAGCTTCACCCCTCCACTTT.

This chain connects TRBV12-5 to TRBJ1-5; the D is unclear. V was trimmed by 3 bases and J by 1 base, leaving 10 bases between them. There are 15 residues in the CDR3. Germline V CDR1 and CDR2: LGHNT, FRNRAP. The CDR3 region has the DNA TGTGCTAGTGGTTTTTTACAGACGAGCAATCAGCCCCAGCATTTT. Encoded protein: CASGFLQTSNQPQHF.

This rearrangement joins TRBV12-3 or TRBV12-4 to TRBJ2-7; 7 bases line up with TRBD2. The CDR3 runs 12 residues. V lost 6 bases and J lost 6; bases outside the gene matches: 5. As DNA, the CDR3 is TGTGCCAGCAGCCTCTCGGGGGGCGAGCAGTACTTC. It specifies CASSLSGGEQYF.

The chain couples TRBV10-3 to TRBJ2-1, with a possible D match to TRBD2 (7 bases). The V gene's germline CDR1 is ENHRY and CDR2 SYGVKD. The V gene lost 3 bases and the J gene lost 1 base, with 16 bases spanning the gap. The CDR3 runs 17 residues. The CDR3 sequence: CAISDRTGGGSYNEQFF. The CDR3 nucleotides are TGTGCCATCAGTGACAGAACGGGGGGCGGGTCCTACAATGAGCAGTTCTTC.

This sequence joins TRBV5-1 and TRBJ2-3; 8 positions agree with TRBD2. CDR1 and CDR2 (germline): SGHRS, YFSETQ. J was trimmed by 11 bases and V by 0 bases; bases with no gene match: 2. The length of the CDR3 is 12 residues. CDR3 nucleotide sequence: TGCGCCAGCAGCTTGGAGACTAGCGTGCAGTATTTT. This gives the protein CASSLETSVQYF. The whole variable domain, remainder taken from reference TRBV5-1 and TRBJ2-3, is KAGVTQTPRYLIKTRGQQVTLSCSPISGHRSVSWYQQTPGQGLQFLFEYFSETQRNKGNFPGRFSGRQFSNSRSEMNVSTLELGDSALYLCASSLETSVQYFGPGTRLTVL.

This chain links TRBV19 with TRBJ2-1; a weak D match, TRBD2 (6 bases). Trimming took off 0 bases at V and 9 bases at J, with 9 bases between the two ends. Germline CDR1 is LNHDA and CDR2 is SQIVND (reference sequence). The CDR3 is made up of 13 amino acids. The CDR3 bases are TGTGCCAGTAGTATAGATAGGGGAGGTGAGCAGTTCTTC. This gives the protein CASSIDRGGEQFF.

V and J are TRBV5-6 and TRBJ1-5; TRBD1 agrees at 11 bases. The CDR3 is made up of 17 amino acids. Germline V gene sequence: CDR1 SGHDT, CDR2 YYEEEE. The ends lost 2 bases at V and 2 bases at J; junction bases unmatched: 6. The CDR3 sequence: CASSLGQGANRNQPQHF. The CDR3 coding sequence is TGTGCCAGCAGCTTAGGACAGGGGGCGAATCGCAATCAGCCCCAGCATTTT. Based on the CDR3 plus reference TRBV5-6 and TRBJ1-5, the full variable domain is DAGVTQSPTHLIKTRGQQVTLRCSPKSGHDTVSWYQQALGQGPQFIFQYYEEEERQRGNFPDRFSGHQFPNYSSELNVNALLLGDSALYLCASSLGQGANRNQPQHFGDGTRLSIL.

The CDR3 here is CASSYSSGQGAQETQYF. The CDR3, as DNA: TGTGCCAGCAGCTACTCGTCGGGACAGGGGGCCCAAGAGACCCAGTACTTC. The gene calls are TRBV7-8 and TRBJ2-5; 12 bases fit TRBD1. CDR3 length: 17 amino acids. Germline V CDR1 and CDR2: SGHVS, FQNEAQ. V was clipped by 4 bases and J by 1 base; unmatched bases: 7.